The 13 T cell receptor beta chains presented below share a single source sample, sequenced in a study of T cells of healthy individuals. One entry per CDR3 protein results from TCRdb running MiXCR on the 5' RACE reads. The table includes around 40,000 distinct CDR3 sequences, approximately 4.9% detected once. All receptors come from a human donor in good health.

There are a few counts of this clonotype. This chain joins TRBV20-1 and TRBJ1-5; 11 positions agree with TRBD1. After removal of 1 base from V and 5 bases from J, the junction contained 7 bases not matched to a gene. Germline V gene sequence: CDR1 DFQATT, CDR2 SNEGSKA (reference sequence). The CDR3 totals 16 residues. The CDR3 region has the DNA TGCAGTGCTAGAGGGGAGGGACAGGGGGACCATCAGCCCCAGCATTTT. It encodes CSARGEGQGDHQPQHF.

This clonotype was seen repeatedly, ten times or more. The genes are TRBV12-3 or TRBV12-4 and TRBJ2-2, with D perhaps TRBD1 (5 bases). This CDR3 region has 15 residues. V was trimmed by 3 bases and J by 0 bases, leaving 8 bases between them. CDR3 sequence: CASSLVRANTGELFF. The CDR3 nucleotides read TGTGCCAGCAGTTTGGTCAGGGCGAACACCGGGGAGCTGTTTTTT.

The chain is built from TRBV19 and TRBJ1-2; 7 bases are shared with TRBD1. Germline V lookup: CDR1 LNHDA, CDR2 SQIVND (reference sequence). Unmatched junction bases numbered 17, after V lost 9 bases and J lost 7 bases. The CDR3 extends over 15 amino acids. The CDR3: CASSPELTGTSGYTF. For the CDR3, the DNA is TGTGCCAGCTCCCCCGAACTGACAGGGACCAGTGGCTACACCTTC.

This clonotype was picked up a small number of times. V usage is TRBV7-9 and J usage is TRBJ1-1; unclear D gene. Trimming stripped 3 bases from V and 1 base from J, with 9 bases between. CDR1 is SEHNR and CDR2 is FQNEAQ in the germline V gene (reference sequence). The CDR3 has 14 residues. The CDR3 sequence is CASSFRPRNTEAFF. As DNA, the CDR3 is TGTGCCAGCAGCTTTAGGCCTCGGAACACTGAAGCTTTCTTT.

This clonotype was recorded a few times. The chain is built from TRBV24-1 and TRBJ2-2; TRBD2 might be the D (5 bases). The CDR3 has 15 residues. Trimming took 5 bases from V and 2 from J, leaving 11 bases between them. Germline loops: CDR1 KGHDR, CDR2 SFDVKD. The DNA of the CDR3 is TGTGCCACCAGTGGGTCAGCGGCTAACACCGGGGAGCTGTTTTTT. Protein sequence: CATSGSAANTGELFF.

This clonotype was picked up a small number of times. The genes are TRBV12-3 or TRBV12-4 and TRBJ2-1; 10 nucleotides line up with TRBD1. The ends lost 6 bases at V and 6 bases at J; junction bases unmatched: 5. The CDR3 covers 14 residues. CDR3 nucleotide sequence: TGTGCCAGCAGCTTGGACAGGGGGGTCAATGAGCAGTTCTTC. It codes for CASSLDRGVNEQFF.

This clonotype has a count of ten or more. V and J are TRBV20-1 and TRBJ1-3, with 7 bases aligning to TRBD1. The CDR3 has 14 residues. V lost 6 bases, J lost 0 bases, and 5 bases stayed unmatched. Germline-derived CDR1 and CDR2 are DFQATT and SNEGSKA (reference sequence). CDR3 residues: CSARGASSGNTIYF. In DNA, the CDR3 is TGCAGTGCCAGGGGGGCGAGCTCTGGAAACACCATATATTTT.

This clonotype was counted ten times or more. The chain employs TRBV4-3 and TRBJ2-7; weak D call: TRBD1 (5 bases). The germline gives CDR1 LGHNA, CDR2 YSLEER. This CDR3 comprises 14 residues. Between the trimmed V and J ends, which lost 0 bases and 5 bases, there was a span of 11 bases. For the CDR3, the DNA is TGCGCCAGCAGCCAAGATTACCCAGGGCACGAGCAGTACTTC. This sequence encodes CASSQDYPGHEQYF.

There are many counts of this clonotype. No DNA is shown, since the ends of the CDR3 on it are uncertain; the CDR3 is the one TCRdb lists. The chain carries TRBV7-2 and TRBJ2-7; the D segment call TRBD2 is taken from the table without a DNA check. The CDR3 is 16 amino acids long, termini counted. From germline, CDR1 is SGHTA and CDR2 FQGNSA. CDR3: CASSAHAVASGSGLYF.

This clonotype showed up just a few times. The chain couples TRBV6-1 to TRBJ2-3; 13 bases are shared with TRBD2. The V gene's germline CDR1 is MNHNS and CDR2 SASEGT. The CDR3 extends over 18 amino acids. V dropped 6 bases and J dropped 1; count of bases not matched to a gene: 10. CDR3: CASRATSGRGGGTDTQYF. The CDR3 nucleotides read TGTGCCAGCAGAGCTACTAGCGGGAGGGGAGGGGGCACAGATACGCAGTATTTT.

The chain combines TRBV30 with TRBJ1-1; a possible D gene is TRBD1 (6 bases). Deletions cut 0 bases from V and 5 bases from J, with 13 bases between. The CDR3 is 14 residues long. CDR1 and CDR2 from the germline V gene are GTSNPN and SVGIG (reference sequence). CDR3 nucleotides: TGTGCCTGGAGTGTACTACAGGGAGGAACTGAAGCTTTCTTT. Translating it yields CAWSVLQGGTEAFF.

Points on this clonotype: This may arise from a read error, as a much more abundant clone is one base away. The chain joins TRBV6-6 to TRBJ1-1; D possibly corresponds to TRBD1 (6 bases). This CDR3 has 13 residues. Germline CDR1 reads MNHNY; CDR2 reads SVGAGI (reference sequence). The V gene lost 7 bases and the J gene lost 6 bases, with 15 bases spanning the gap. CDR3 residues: CASIPGALAEAFF. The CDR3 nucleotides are TGTGCCAGCATCCCGGGGGCTTTGGCTGAAGCTTTCTTT.

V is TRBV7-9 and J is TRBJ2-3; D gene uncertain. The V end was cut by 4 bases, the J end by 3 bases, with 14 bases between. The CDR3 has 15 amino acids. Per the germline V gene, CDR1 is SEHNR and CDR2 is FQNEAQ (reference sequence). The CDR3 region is CASSSGETYTDTQYF. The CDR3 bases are TGTGCCAGCAGCTCCGGTGAAACTTATACAGATACGCAGTATTTT.